This T cell receptor beta chain appears in the sequencing data of a study of OX40 agonist ivuxolimab in advanced cancers. Study summary: Three patients got partial responses; one had hepatocellular carcinoma and two had cutaneous melanoma. Study-level results: At doses 0.1 to 3.0 mg/kg, CD4+ and CD8+ clones expanded. Researchers did not establish what antigens the expanded peripheral T cells target.

This clone has a single count. As yet, its antigen is unknown. CDR1 MNHEY and CDR2 SMNVEV come from the germline V gene (reference sequence). Trimming took 2 bases from V and 4 from J, leaving 12 bases between them. CDR3 length: 14 residues. The repertoire was sequenced with immunoSEQ multiplex PCR; TCRdb's copy has only in-frame clones and lacks some. The sample records over 95,000 clones, 70% to 90% being singletons. Material: CD4+ or CD8+ T cells sorted from blood, obtained in a trial of the OX40 agonist ivuxolimab. The chain is built from TRBV27 and TRBJ2-7; tentatively, D is TRBD2 (5 bases). The TCR comes from an adult with an advanced solid tumor such as melanoma, head and neck, liver or kidney cancer. CDR3 nucleotides: TGTGCCAGCAGTTTAGGGCCGGACTGGTACGAGCAGTACTTC. This sequence encodes CASSLGPDWYEQYF.